This T cell receptor (beta chain) was sequenced in a study of response to subunit inactivated influenza vaccine. Trimming left V 5 bases short and J 1 base short, with 8 bases between. Germline V gene sequence: CDR1 DFQATT, CDR2 SNEGSKA (reference sequence). This CDR3 is 12 amino acids long. Study observations and caveats: It was suggested by the authors that few new T cells are recruited by each seasonal influenza vaccination.

About this clonotype: The antigen is undetermined.

Each CDR3 protein gets one entry after TCRdb re-called the RT-PCR reads with MiXCR. The sample carries 600,000 to 850,000 distinct CDR3 sequences, roughly 15% recorded once. The clonotype comes from a man aged 50 or older who received an inactivated influenza vaccine. This rearrangement joins TRBV20-1 to TRBJ1-1, with a possible D match to TRBD1 (6 bases). The specimen comprised PBMCs from blood, sampled approximately 15 days before vaccination. CDR3 DNA sequence: TGCAGTGCTTGGGGGCCGAACACTGAAGCTTTCTTT. Translated: CSAWGPNTEAFF.